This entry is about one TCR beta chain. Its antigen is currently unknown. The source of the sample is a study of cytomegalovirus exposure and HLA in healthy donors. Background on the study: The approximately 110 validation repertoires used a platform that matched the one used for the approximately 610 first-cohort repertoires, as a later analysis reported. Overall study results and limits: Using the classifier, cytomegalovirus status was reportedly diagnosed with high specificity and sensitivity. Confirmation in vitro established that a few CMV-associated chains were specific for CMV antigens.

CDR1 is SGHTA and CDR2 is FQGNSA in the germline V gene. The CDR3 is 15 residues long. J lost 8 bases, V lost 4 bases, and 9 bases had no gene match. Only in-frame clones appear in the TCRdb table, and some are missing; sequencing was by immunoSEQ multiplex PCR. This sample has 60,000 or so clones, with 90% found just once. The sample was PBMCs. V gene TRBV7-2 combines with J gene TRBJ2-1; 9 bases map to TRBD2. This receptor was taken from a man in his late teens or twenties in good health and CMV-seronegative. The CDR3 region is CASSSPGLAFHEQFF. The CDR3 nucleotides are TGTGCCAGCAGCTCACCGGGACTAGCATTTCATGAGCAGTTCTTC.